This T cell receptor beta chain was sequenced in a study of blood T cell repertoires in COVID-19. CDR3 length equals 13 residues. The J segment lost 8 bases and the V segment lost 5 bases, leaving 6 bases of the junction unmatched. Germline V lookup: CDR1 SGHAT, CDR2 FQNNGV. Repertoires were generated with immunoSEQ multiplex PCR, while TCRdb's copy carries only in-frame clones and drops some. This sample carries tens of thousands of clones, 90% of them seen once, and the ten largest clones take over 5.5%. The chain couples TRBV11-2 to TRBJ2-1; TRBD2 matches at 7 bases. The sequence was collected from a young man with COVID-19, enrolled during active disease. The specimen sequenced was peripheral blood. CDR3 sequence: CASSSWGGDEQFF. CDR3 in DNA: TGTGCCAGCAGCAGTTGGGGGGGAGATGAGCAGTTCTTC.